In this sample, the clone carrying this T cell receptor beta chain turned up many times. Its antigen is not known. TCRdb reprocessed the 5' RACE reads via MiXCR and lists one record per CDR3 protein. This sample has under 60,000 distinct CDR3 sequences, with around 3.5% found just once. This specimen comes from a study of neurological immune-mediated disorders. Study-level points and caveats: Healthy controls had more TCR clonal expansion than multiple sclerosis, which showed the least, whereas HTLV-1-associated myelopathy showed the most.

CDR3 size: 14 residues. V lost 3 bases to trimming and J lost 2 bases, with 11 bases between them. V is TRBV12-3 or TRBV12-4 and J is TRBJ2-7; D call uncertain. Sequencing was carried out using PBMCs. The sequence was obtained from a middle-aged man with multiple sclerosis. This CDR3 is CASSFFGGTYEQYF. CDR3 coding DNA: TGTGCCAGCAGTTTTTTTGGTGGGACCTACGAGCAGTACTTC.